What follows describes a single TCR beta chain. Study processing details: Counts of nucleated cells, estimated from reference gene primer amplification, were obtained. The method was immunoSEQ multiplex PCR; TCRdb's version includes in-frame clones alone and lacks a portion of them. D and trimming were read from the DNA, whereas the V and J calls and clone size are those reported in that table. Here the sample spans around 20,000 clones, around 83% being singletons. These data come from a study of blood T cell repertoires in COVID-19. Study-wide background: Samples came from the United States, Italy and Spain, spanning acute and convalescent COVID-19. In each case, the material was cDNA or gDNA derived from T cells, B-cell-depleted T cells, or PBMCs.

This CDR3 comprises 15 residues. CDR1 is SNHLY, CDR2 FYNNEI, per germline. Trimming took 6 bases from V and 4 from J; bases not matched to a gene: 4. This sequence originates from a man aged 65-85 years with acute or convalescent COVID-19. The specimen was peripheral blood. V is TRBV2 and J is TRBJ2-1; TRBD2 agrees at 12 bases. Here the CDR3 reads CASRTSGSAYNEQFF. The DNA of the CDR3 is TGTGCCAGCAGGACTAGCGGGAGCGCGTACAATGAGCAGTTCTTC.